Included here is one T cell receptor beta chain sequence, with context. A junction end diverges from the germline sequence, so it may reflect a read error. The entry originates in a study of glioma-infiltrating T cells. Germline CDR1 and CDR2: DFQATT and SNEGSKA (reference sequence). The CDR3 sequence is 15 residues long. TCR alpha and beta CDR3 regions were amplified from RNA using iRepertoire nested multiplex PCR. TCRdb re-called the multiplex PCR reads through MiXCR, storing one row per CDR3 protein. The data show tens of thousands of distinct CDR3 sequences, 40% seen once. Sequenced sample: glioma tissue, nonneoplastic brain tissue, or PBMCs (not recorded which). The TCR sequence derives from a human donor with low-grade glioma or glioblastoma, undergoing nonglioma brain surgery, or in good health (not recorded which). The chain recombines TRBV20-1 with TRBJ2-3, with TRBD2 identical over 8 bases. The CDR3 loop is CSARSGSSSTNTQYF. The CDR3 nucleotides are TGTAGTGCTAGAAGCGGGAGTAGCAGCACAAATACGCAGTATTTT.